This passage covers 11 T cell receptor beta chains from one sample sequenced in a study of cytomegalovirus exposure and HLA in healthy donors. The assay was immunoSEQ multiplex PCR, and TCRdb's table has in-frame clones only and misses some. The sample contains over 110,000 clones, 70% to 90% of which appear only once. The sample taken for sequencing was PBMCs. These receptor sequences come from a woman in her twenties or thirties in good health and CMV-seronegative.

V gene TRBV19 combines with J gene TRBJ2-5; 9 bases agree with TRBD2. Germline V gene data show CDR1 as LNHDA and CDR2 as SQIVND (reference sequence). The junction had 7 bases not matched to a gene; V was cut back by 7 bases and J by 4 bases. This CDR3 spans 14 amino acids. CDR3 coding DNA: TGTGCCAGTACGACTAGCGGAGGCCGAGAGACCCAGTACTTC. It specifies CASTTSGGRETQYF.

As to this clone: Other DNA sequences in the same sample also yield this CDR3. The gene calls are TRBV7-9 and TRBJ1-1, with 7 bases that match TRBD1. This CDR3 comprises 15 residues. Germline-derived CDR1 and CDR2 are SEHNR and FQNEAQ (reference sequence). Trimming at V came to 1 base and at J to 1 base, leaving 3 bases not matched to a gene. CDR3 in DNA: TGTGCCAGCAGCTTAGGGGACAGAAAGAACACTGAAGCTTTCTTT. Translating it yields CASSLGDRKNTEAFF.

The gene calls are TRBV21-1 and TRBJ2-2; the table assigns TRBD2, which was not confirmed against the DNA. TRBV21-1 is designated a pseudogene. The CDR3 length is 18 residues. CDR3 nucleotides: TGTGCCAGCAGCAAAGGCGGTGGTGGCGGGGGCAACACCGGGGAGCTGTTTTTT. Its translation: CASSKGGGGGGNTGELFF.

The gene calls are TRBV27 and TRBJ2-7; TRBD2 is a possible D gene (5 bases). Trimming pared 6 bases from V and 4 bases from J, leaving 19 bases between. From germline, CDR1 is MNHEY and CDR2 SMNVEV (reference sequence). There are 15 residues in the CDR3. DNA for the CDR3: TGTGCCAGCAGCCTACAACGGCCGAGGGTTTACGAGCAGTACTTC. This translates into CASSLQRPRVYEQYF.

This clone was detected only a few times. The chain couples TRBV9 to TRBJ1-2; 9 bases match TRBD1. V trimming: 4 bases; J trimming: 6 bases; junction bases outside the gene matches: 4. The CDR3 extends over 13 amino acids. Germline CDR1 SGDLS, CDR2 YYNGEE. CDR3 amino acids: CASSSRQGDGYTF. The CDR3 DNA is TGTGCCAGCAGCTCGCGACAGGGGGATGGCTACACCTTC.

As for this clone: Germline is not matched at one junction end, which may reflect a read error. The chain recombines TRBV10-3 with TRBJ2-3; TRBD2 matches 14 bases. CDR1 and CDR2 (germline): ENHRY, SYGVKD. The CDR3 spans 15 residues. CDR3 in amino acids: CAISDPRTSGGTMGF. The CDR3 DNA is TGTGCCATCAGTGACCCAAGGACTAGCGGGGGGACCATGGGCTTT.

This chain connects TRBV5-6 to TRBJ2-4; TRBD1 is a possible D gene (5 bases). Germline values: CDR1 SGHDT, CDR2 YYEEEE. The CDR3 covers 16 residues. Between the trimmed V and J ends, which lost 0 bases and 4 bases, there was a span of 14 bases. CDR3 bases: TGTGCCAGCAGCTTGGGACAGCTCATTGGGAAAAACATTCAGTACTTC. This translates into CASSLGQLIGKNIQYF. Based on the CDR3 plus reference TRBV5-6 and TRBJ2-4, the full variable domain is DAGVTQSPTHLIKTRGQQVTLRCSPKSGHDTVSWYQQALGQGPQFIFQYYEEEERQRGNFPDRFSGHQFPNYSSELNVNALLLGDSALYLCASSLGQLIGKNIQYFGAGTRLSVL.

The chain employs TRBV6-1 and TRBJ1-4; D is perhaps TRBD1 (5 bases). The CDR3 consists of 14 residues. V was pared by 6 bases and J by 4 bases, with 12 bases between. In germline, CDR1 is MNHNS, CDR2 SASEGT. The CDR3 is CASSVRDINEKLFF. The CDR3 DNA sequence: TGTGCCAGCAGCGTCAGGGATATTAATGAAAAACTGTTTTTT.

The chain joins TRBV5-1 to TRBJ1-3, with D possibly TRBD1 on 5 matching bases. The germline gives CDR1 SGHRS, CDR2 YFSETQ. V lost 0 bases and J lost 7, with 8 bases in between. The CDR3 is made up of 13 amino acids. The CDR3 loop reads CASSLAPGNTIYF. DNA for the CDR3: TGCGCCAGCAGCTTGGCCCCAGGGAACACCATATATTTT.

The CDR3 sequence: CASSPRDRGGYTEAFF. DNA of the CDR3: TGTGCCAGCAGCCCCCGGGACAGGGGTGGGTACACTGAAGCTTTCTTT. The chain uses TRBV9 and TRBJ1-1; 10 nucleotides line up with TRBD1. CDR3 size: 16 residues. V lost 4 bases, J lost 3 bases, and 9 bases stayed unmatched. Germline assignment: CDR1 SGDLS and CDR2 YYNGEE.

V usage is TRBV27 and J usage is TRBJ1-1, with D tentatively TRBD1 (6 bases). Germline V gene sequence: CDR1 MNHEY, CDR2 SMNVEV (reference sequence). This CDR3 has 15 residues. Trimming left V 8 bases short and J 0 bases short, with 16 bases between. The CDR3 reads CASLPDRNMNTEAFF. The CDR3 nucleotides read TGTGCCAGCCTTCCGGACAGAAACATGAACACTGAAGCTTTCTTT.